Presented here are 12 T cell receptor beta chains from one specimen sequenced in a study of response to subunit inactivated influenza vaccine. TCRdb ran MiXCR on the RT-PCR reads and lists one entry per CDR3 protein. The sample holds about 650,000 distinct CDR3 sequences, about 15% seen once. Sequencing used PBMCs from blood, obtained approximately 13 days after vaccination. The receptors derive from a man aged 45-60 years who received an inactivated influenza vaccine.

This clonotype was picked up many times. V gene TRBV7-9 combines with J gene TRBJ1-1; tentative D call: TRBD1 (5 bases). The V end lost 5 bases, the J end lost 11 bases, and 18 bases lay between the germline ends. The CDR3 sequence is 13 residues long. In germline, CDR1 is SEHNR, CDR2 FQNEAQ (reference sequence). CDR3: CASSTTGREVAFF. CDR3 nucleotide sequence: TGTGCCAGCAGCACAACAGGCCGTGAAGTGGCTTTCTTT.

A few counts support this clonotype. V usage is TRBV14 and J usage is TRBJ2-1; TRBD1 matches 8 bases. CDR3 length: 15 amino acids. Germline-derived CDR1 and CDR2 are SGHDN and FVKESK. Trimming removed 1 base from V and 4 bases from J; junction bases left unmatched: 3. The CDR3 sequence is CASSQGQGWYNEQFF. The CDR3 region has the DNA TGTGCCAGCAGCCAAGGACAGGGGTGGTACAATGAGCAGTTCTTC.

This clonotype was seen a handful of times. CDR3 region: CASRLWGQPQHF. The CDR3 DNA follows: TGTGCCAGCAGACTCTGGGGTCAGCCCCAGCATTTT. The chain links TRBV12-3 or TRBV12-4 to TRBJ1-5; no firm D call. With 6 bases removed from V and 6 bases from J, the gap between germline ends came to 9 bases. CDR3 size: 12 residues.

This clonotype was counted at least ten times. An end of the junction differs from the germline gene, which may be a read error. This chain joins TRBV28 and TRBJ1-2; D may be TRBD1 (6 bases). CDR1 is MDHEN and CDR2 is SYDVKM in the germline V gene. This CDR3 has 13 residues. CDR3 sequence: CASSRTVNYGYTF. CDR3 DNA: TGCGCCAGCAGTCGGACAGTTAACTATGGCTACACCTTC.

This clonotype was seen ten or more times. The gene calls are TRBV20-1 and TRBJ1-1; TRBD1 matches at 10 bases. This CDR3 spans 15 amino acids. J gave up 4 bases and V 0 bases, and 5 bases lay outside the gene matches. Germline CDR1 DFQATT, CDR2 SNEGSKA (reference sequence). This chain's CDR3 is CSARDPGTGVTEAFF. Written as DNA, the CDR3 is TGCAGTGCTAGAGATCCTGGGACAGGGGTCACTGAAGCTTTCTTT.

At least ten counts were recorded for this clonotype. The CDR3 reads CASSLAQQSSEAFF. In DNA form, the CDR3 reads TGCGCCAGCAGCTTGGCTCAGCAATCCTCTGAAGCTTTCTTT. This rearrangement joins TRBV5-1 to TRBJ1-1, with D hard to call. The length of the CDR3 is 14 residues. The ends were cut back, 0 bases at V and 6 bases at J, with 12 bases in the middle. CDR1 is SGHRS and CDR2 is YFSETQ in the germline V gene.

The chain carries TRBV20-1 and TRBJ2-7; D is unclear. V dropped 3 bases and J dropped 1 base, with 10 bases sitting between them. CDR3 length: 13 residues. The germline gives CDR1 DFQATT, CDR2 SNEGSKA (reference sequence). The CDR3 here is CSASYFGSYEQYF. CDR3 nucleotide sequence: TGCAGTGCTAGTTACTTCGGATCCTACGAGCAGTACTTC.

This clonotype showed up just a few times. The chain joins TRBV20-1 to TRBJ2-3; no clear D. CDR3 length: 15 residues. Germline assignment: CDR1 DFQATT and CDR2 SNEGSKA (reference sequence). V was cut by 0 bases and J by 2 bases, with 12 bases left in between. CDR3 coding DNA: TGCAGTGCTAGAGATCCTGTGGATAACACAGATACGCAGTATTTT. It specifies CSARDPVDNTDTQYF.

This chain uses TRBV20-1 with TRBJ2-1; 7 nucleotides line up with TRBD2. Per germline, CDR1 DFQATT and CDR2 SNEGSKA (reference sequence). The CDR3 is 14 amino acids. V lost 0 bases, J lost 15 bases, and 14 bases stayed unmatched. The CDR3 is CSARDLLEGGPPFF. CDR3 nucleotides: TGCAGTGCTAGAGATCTGTTAGAGGGAGGGCCCCCGTTCTTC.

This clonotype was found a few times. The chain couples TRBV4-2 to TRBJ2-6; D ambiguous. CDR1 and CDR2 (germline): LGHNA, YNFKEQ. V dropped 1 base and J dropped 0 bases, with 4 bases sitting between them. This CDR3 region has 15 residues. CDR3 amino acids: CASSQAISGANVLTF. DNA for the CDR3: TGTGCCAGCAGCCAAGCTATCTCTGGGGCCAACGTCCTGACTTTC.

This clonotype came up a few times. The rearrangement links TRBV20-1 to TRBJ2-1, with 12 bases identical to TRBD2. Germline trimming cut 6 bases from V and 5 bases from J; bases unmatched to any gene: 8. This CDR3 spans 15 amino acids. From germline, CDR1 is DFQATT and CDR2 SNEGSKA (reference sequence). The CDR3 DNA reads TGCAGTGCCCCGACTAGCGGGAGAAGGAACAATGAGCAGTTCTTC. This sequence encodes CSAPTSGRRNNEQFF.

This clonotype showed up just a few times. This rearrangement joins TRBV5-1 to TRBJ2-1, with D tentatively TRBD2 (6 bases). The CDR3 sequence is 17 residues long. V gave up 0 bases and J gave up 8 bases, with 21 bases separating them. Germline CDR1 SGHRS, CDR2 YFSETQ. The CDR3 DNA follows: TGCGCCAGCAGCTTGGTTTACGGGGCGGGATACCCAGATGAGCAGTTCTTC. Translation gives CASSLVYGAGYPDEQFF. Full variable domain (rest looked up from reference TRBV5-1 and TRBJ2-1): KAGVTQTPRYLIKTRGQQVTLSCSPISGHRSVSWYQQTPGQGLQFLFEYFSETQRNKGNFPGRFSGRQFSNSRSEMNVSTLELGDSALYLCASSLVYGAGYPDEQFFGPGTRLTVL.